This is a list of T cell receptor beta chains from one sample in a study of identical twins. TCRdb re-analysed the 5' RACE reads in MiXCR, keeping a single row per CDR3 protein. The data contain 500,000 to 650,000 distinct CDR3 sequences, roughly 7.2% of them singletons. The same sample was also used in a study of yellow fever vaccine responses in identical twins.

Material for sequencing was PBMCs. These receptor sequences come from a woman aged 18-29 years in good health. CDR3s leave out the opening cysteine and the closing phenylalanine or tryptophan.

V gene	J gene	CDR3 protein
TRBV25-1	TRBJ1-2	ASSETYGYT
TRBV2	TRBJ2-1	ASSVWTGGEGEQF
TRBV20-1	TRBJ2-1	SAPGTSGSPNEQF
TRBV7-9	TRBJ2-1	ASSQGLAGANYNEQF
TRBV6-6	TRBJ2-5	ASSYSNGETQY
TRBV7-9	TRBJ1-1	ASSLGNQGKGTF
TRBV6-1	TRBJ2-3	ASSPSPAGFDTQY
TRBV25-1	TRBJ2-7	ASSEPGAGTYEQY
TRBV27	TRBJ2-3	ASNKRGSTDTQY
TRBV5-1	TRBJ1-6	ASSLQGIEFSPLH
TRBV7-9	TRBJ2-1	ASSNPGDSNNNEQF
TRBV20-1	TRBJ2-2	AMSGSVSGELF
TRBV2	TRBJ1-3	ASSEIKGGARNTIY
TRBV5-1	TRBJ2-1	ASRISGTDYNEQF
TRBV5-1	TRBJ1-2	ASSLTGEGYT
TRBV6-1	TRBJ2-4	ASSDGGGLAKNIQY
TRBV5-1	TRBJ2-6	ASSLGMVGPSGANVLT
TRBV6-1	TRBJ2-3	ASKETGAPTDTQY
TRBV10-3	TRBJ1-3	AISEWGPSGNTIY
TRBV4-2	TRBJ2-1	ASSQGDSGTNNEQF